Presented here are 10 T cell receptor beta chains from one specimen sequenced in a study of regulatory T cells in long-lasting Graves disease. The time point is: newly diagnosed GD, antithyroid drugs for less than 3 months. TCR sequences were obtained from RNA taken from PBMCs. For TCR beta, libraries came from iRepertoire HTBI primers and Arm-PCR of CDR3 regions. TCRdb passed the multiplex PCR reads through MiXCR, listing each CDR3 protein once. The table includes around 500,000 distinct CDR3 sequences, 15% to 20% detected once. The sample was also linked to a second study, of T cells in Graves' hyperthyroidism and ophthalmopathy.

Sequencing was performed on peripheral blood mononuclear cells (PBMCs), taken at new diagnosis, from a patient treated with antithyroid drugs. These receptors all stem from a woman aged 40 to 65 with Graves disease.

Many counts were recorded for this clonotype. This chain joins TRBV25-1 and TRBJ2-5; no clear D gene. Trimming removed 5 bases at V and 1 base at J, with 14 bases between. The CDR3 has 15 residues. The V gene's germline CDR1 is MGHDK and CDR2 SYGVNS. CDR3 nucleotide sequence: TGTGCCAGCAGTTCAGGCTTTAAGCTCCAAGAGACCCAGTACTTC. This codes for CASSSGFKLQETQYF.

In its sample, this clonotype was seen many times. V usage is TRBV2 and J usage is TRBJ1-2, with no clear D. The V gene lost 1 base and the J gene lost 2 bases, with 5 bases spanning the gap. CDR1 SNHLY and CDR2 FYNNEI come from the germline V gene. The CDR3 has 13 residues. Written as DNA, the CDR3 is TGTGCCAGCAGTGAAGAACGGAACTATGGCTACACCTTC. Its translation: CASSEERNYGYTF.

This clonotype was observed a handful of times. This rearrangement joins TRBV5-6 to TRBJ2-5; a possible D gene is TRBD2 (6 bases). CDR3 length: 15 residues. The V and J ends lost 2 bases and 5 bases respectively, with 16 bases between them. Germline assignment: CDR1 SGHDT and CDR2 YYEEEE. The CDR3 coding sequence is TGTGCCAGCAGCTTCCCGAGACTAGGTGATGAGACCCAGTACTTC. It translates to CASSFPRLGDETQYF.

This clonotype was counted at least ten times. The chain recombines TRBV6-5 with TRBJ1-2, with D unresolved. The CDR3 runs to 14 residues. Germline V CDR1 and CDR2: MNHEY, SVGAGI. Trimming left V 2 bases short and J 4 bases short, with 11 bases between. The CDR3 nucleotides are TGTGCCAGCAGTTACGGGATCGATGCCTATGGCTACACCTTC. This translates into CASSYGIDAYGYTF.

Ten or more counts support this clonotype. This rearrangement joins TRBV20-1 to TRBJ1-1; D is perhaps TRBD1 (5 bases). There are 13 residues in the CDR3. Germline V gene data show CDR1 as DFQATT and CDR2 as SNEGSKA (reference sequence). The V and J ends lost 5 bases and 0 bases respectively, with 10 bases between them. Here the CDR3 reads CSASDRLNTEAFF. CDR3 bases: TGCAGTGCTTCAGACAGACTGAACACTGAAGCTTTCTTT.

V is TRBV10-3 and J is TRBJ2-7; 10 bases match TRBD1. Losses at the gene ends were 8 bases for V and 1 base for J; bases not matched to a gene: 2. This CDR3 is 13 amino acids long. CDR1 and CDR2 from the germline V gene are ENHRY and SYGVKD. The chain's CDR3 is CAIGQGVSYEQYF. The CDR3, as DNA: TGTGCCATCGGACAGGGGGTTTCCTACGAGCAGTACTTC.

CDR3 bases: TGTGCCAGCAGTCCCCACCCGAAGGGGAACACTGAAGCTTTCTTT. Translated: CASSPHPKGNTEAFF. The V gene is TRBV27, the J gene TRBJ1-1; D unclear. Germline lookup yields CDR1 MNHEY and CDR2 SMNVEV (reference sequence). V lost 5 bases, J lost 1 base, and 14 bases lay in between. The CDR3 has 15 residues.

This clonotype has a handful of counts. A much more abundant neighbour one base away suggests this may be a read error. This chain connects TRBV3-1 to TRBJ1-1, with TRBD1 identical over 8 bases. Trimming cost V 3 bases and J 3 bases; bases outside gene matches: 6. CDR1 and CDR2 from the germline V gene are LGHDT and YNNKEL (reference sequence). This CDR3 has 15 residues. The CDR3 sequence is CASSQLGQVDTEAFF. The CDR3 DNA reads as TGTGCCAGCAGCCAGCTGGGACAGGTGGACACTGAAGCTTTCTTT.

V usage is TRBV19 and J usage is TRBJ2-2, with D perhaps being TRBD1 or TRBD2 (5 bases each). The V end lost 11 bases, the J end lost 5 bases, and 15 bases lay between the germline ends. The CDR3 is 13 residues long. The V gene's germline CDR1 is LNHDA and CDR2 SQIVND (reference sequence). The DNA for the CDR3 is TGTGCCGTCAGGGTGGAGGTTACCGGGGAGCTGTTTTTT. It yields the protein CAVRVEVTGELFF. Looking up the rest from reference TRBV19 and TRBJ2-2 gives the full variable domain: DGGITQSPKYLFRKEGQNVTLSCEQNLNHDAMYWYRQDPGQGLRLIYYSQIVNDFQKGDIAEGYSVSREKKESFPLTVTSAQKNPTAFYLCAVRVEVTGELFFGEGSRLTVL.

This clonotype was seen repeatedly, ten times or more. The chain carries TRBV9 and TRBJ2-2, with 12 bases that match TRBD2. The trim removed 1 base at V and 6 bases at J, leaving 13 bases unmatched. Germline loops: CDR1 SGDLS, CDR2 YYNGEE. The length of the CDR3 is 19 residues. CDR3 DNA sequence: TGTGCCAGCAGCGTATCCCTAGCGGGGGGGCCCTTCGAGGCCGGGGAGCTGTTTTTT. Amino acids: CASSVSLAGGPFEAGELFF. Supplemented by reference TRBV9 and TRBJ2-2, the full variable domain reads DSGVTQTPKHLITATGQRVTLRCSPRSGDLSVYWYQQSLDQGLQFLIQYYNGEERAKGNILERFSAQQFPDLHSELNLSSLELGDSALYFCASSVSLAGGPFEAGELFFGEGSRLTVL.